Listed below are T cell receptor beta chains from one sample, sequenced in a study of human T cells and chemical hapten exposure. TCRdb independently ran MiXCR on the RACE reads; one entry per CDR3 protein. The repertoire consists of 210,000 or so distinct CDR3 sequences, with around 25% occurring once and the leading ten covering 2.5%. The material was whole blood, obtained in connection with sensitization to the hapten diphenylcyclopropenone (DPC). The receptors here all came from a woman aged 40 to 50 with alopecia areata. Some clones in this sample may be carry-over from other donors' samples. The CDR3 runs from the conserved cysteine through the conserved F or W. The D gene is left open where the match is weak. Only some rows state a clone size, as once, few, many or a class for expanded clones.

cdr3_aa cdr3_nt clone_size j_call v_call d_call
CASSPPLAGGPGSAQYF TGTGCCAGCTCACCACCGCTAGCGGGAGGGCCGGGTTCGGCGCAGTATTTT . TRBJ2-3 TRBV18 TRBD2
CSPLAGYEQFF TGCAGTCCACTAGCGGGATATGAGCAGTTCTTC . TRBJ2-1 TRBV20-1 TRBD2
CASSPREAGPYNEQFF TGTGCCAGCAGCCCTAGAGAGGCGGGACCGTACAATGAGCAGTTCTTC . TRBJ2-1 TRBV12-3/TRBV12-4 .
CASSTSATNEKLFF TGTGCCAGCAGCACGTCAGCAACTAATGAAAAACTGTTTTTT . TRBJ1-4 TRBV7-9 .
CSVGTSGSSTDTQYF TGCAGCGTTGGGACTAGCGGGAGCAGCACAGATACGCAGTATTTT few TRBJ2-3 TRBV29-1 TRBD2
CASSQDQATSQYF TGCGCCAGCAGCCAAGATCAGGCGACTAGTCAGTACTTC few TRBJ2-5 TRBV4-1 .
CASSLQFNEQFF TGTGCCAGCAGCCTACAATTCAATGAGCAGTTCTTC . TRBJ2-1 TRBV9 .
CASSLVVYNEQFF TGTGCCAGCAGCTTAGTGGTATACAATGAGCAGTTCTTC . TRBJ2-1 TRBV7-2 .
CASSQVRLGREGSKNIQYF TGCGCCAGCAGCCAAGTGAGGTTGGGGAGGGAGGGCTCCAAAAACATTCAGTACTTC . TRBJ2-4 TRBV4-3 TRBD2
CASSQVVSQGLNSPLHF TGCGCCAGCAGCCAAGTAGTTTCACAGGGGTTAAATTCACCCCTCCACTTT few TRBJ1-6 TRBV4-1 TRBD1
CASSVAGDRGGNEQFF TGTGCCAGCAGCGTAGCTGGGGACAGGGGGGGGAATGAGCAGTTCTTC . TRBJ2-1 TRBV9 TRBD1
CSATDMGPETQYF TGCAGCGCGACGGACATGGGGCCAGAGACCCAGTACTTC . TRBJ2-5 TRBV29-1 .
CASSLRYEQYF TGTGCCAGCAGTTTGCGGTACGAGCAGTACTTC many TRBJ2-7 TRBV28 .
CASSQELGFWTEAFF TGCGCCAGCAGCCAAGAATTAGGCTTTTGGACTGAAGCTTTCTTT few TRBJ1-1 TRBV4-1 .
CSARRVQGVGEQYF TGCAGTGCCAGGAGGGTACAGGGGGTCGGCGAGCAGTACTTC . TRBJ2-7 TRBV20-1 TRBD1
CASSLEFSSGGEQFF TGTGCCAGCAGCTTAGAGTTTTCTAGCGGAGGTGAGCAGTTCTTC few TRBJ2-1 TRBV7-6 TRBD2
CASSFQRSRTDTQYF TGTGCCAGCAGTTTCCAGCGGTCCAGGACGGATACGCAGTATTTT many TRBJ2-3 TRBV14 .
CASSPLGNTGELFF TGTGCCAGCAGCCCCTTGGGGAACACCGGGGAGCTGTTTTTT . TRBJ2-2 TRBV6-2/TRBV6-3 .
CASSLPTKQGEAFF TGCGCCAGCAGCTTACCGACGAAACAGGGAGAAGCTTTCTTT few TRBJ1-1 TRBV5-1 .
CASSRTNGEGEQFF TGTGCCAGCAGCCGGACCAACGGGGAGGGTGAGCAGTTCTTC few TRBJ2-1 TRBV11-2 TRBD2
CAISDSSGGDTQYF TGTGCCATCAGTGATTCCAGCGGGGGGGATACGCAGTATTTT . TRBJ2-3 TRBV10-3 TRBD2
CASPPAAHTDTQYF TGTGCCAGCCCCCCGGCGGCCCACACAGATACGCAGTATTTT few TRBJ2-3 TRBV2 .
CSALTAEAFF TGCAGCGCCTTGACAGCGGAAGCTTTCTTT few TRBJ1-1 TRBV29-1 .
CSVGKGANTGELFF TGCAGTGTTGGAAAGGGTGCGAACACCGGGGAGCTGTTTTTT . TRBJ2-2 TRBV20-1 .
CASSPYIGSGRDEQFF TGTGCCAGCAGCCCCTATATCGGTAGCGGGAGAGATGAGCAGTTCTTC . TRBJ2-1 TRBV12-3/TRBV12-4 TRBD2
CASTNWGVGSPLHF TGTGCCAGCACTAACTGGGGGGTCGGGTCACCCCTCCACTTT . TRBJ1-6 TRBV12-3/TRBV12-4 .
CASRAQGSNTGELFF TGTGCCAGCAGAGCTCAGGGGTCAAACACCGGGGAGCTGTTTTTT . TRBJ2-2 TRBV7-9 .
CATGPGQGREQYF TGTGCCACCGGTCCGGGACAGGGACGTGAGCAGTACTTC few TRBJ2-7 TRBV10-3 TRBD1
CASSLQGANTGELFF TGTGCCAGCAGTTTACAGGGGGCGAACACCGGGGAGCTGTTTTTT . TRBJ2-2 TRBV27 TRBD1
CASSPPKGSTEAFF TGTGCCAGCAGCCCGCCGAAGGGGTCCACTGAAGCTTTCTTT . TRBJ1-1 TRBV12-3/TRBV12-4 .
CSVEVGTVRSTDTQYF TGCAGCGTTGAAGTAGGGACAGTCCGAAGCACAGATACGCAGTATTTT . TRBJ2-3 TRBV29-1 TRBD1
CATSREGVSDTQYF TGTGCCACCAGCAGAGAGGGGGTATCGGATACGCAGTATTTT . TRBJ2-3 TRBV15 .
CSAETDGELFF TGCAGTGCGGAGACAGACGGGGAGCTGTTTTTT few TRBJ2-2 TRBV20-1 .
CAWTGGLLTDTQYF TGTGCCTGGACGGGGGGACTTCTCACAGATACGCAGTATTTT . TRBJ2-3 TRBV30 TRBD2
CSARVEVREQYF TGCAGTGCTAGAGTGGAGGTTCGCGAGCAGTACTTC many TRBJ2-7 TRBV20-1 .
CATSDLYGEQYF TGTGCCACCAGTGATTTATACGGCGAGCAGTACTTC . TRBJ2-7 TRBV24-1 .
CASSLLLAGNMNTEAFF TGTGCCAGCAGCTTATTATTGGCAGGGAACATGAACACTGAAGCTTTCTTT few TRBJ1-1 TRBV5-6 .
CSAKGRGLNTEAFF TGCAGTGCTAAGGGCAGGGGGCTGAACACTGAAGCTTTCTTT . TRBJ1-1 TRBV20-1 TRBD1
CANSLERGTQGTQYF TGTGCCAACAGCCTGGAACGGGGGACCCAAGGGACCCAGTACTTC few TRBJ2-5 TRBV7-9 .
CASSLSGQGQETQYF TGTGCCAGCAGTTTATCCGGACAGGGACAAGAGACCCAGTACTTC . TRBJ2-5 TRBV28 TRBD1
CASRFGGGTDTQYF TGTGCCAGCAGATTTGGTGGGGGCACAGATACGCAGTATTTT . TRBJ2-3 TRBV7-2 .
CASSPRGSTVTNEQFF TGTGCCAGCAGCCCCAGGGGAAGCACTGTCACCAATGAGCAGTTCTTC . TRBJ2-1 TRBV7-2 .
CASSPPLAGEDTQYF TGCGCCAGCAGCCCCCCACTAGCGGGAGAGGATACGCAGTATTTT . TRBJ2-3 TRBV5-1 TRBD2
CASSVGPGISTEAFF TGTGCCAGCAGCGTAGGCCCGGGGATAAGCACTGAAGCTTTCTTT . TRBJ1-1 TRBV9 .
CSVESGDGYTF TGCAGCGTTGAATCCGGAGATGGCTACACCTTC few TRBJ1-2 TRBV29-1 .
CASSQVEKGSYGYTF TGCGCCAGCAGCCAAGTTGAGAAGGGGAGCTATGGCTACACCTTC . TRBJ1-2 TRBV4-1 .
CSAGLRPASYNEQFF TGCAGTGCCGGATTGAGGCCTGCCTCCTACAATGAGCAGTTCTTC . TRBJ2-1 TRBV20-1 .
CSAQALAGANVLTF TGCAGTGCCCAGGCGCTAGCTGGGGCCAACGTCCTGACTTTC few TRBJ2-6 TRBV20-1 .
CASSLRTSGSTDTQYF TGTGCCAGCTCACTGCGGACTAGCGGGAGCACAGATACGCAGTATTTT few TRBJ2-3 TRBV18 TRBD2
CASSSQAGHYEQYF TGTGCCAGCAGCTCTCAGGCAGGGCACTACGAGCAGTACTTC few TRBJ2-7 TRBV7-3 .
CATSRRDSEKLFF TGTGCCACCAGCAGGCGGGACAGTGAAAAACTGTTTTTT few TRBJ1-4 TRBV15 TRBD1
CASRRGLAGSYEQYF TGTGCCAGCAGGAGGGGACTAGCGGGATCCTACGAGCAGTACTTC . TRBJ2-7 TRBV12-3/TRBV12-4 TRBD2
CASSQVLRVPLDWELFF TGCGCCAGCAGCCAAGTATTGAGGGTACCCCTGGACTGGGAGCTGTTTTTT . TRBJ2-2 TRBV4-3 .
CASSVNSGNTIYF TGTGCCAGCAGCGTCAACTCTGGAAACACCATATATTTT . TRBJ1-3 TRBV5-8 .